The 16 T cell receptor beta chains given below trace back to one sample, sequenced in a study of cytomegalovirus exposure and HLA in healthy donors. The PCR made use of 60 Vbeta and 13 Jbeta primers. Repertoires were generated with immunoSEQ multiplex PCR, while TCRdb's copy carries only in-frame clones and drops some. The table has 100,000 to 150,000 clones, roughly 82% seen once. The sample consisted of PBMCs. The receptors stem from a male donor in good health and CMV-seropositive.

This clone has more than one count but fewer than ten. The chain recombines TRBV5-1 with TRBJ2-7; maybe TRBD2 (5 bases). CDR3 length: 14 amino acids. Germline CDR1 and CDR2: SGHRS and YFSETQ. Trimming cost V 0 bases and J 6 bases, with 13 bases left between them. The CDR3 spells CASSLEAGGSEQYF. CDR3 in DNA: TGCGCCAGCAGCTTGGAAGCAGGCGGGTCCGAGCAGTACTTC.

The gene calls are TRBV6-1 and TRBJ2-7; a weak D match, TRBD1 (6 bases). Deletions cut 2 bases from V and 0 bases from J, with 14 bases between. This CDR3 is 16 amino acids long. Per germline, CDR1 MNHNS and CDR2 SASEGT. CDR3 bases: TGTGCCAGCAGTGAATGGGGGCCTCTCCTCTCCTACGAGCAGTACTTC. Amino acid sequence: CASSEWGPLLSYEQYF.

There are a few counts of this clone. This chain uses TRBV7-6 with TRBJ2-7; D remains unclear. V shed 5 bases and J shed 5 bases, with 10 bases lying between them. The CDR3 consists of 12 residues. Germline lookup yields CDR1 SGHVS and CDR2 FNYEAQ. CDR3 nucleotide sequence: TGTGCCAGCAGCCAGGTTTTCAACGAGCAGTACTTC. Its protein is CASSQVFNEQYF.

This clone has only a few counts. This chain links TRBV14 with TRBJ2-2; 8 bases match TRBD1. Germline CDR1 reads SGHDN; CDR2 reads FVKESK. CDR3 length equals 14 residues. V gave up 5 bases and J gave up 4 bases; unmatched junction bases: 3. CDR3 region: CASSATGGTGELFF. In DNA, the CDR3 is TGTGCCAGCAGCGCCACAGGGGGCACCGGGGAGCTGTTTTTT.

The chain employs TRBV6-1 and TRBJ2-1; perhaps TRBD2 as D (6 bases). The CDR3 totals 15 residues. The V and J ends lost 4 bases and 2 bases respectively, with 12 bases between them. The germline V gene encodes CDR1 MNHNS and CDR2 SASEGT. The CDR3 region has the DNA TGTGCCAGCAGTGTTGGAGGGGCCCCCTACAATGAGCAGTTCTTC. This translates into CASSVGGAPYNEQFF.

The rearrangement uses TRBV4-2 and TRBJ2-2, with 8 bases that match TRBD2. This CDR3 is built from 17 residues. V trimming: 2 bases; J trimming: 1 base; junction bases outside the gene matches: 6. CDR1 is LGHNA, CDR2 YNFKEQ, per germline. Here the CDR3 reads CASSQRLLAENTGELFF. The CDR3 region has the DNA TGTGCCAGCAGCCAACGCTTACTAGCGGAGAACACCGGGGAGCTGTTTTTT.

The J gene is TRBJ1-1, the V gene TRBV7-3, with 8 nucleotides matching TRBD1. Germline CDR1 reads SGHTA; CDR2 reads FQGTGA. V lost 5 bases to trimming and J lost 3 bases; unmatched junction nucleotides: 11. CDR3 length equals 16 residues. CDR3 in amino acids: CASSLMGDRPHTEAFF. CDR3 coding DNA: TGTGCCAGCAGCCTAATGGGGGACAGGCCCCACACTGAAGCTTTCTTT.

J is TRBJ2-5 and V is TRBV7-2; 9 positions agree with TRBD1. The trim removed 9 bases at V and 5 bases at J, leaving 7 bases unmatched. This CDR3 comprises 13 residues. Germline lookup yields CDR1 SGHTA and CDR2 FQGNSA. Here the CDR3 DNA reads TGTGCCAGTAGAGACAGGGGGACGGAGACCCAGTACTTC. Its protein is CASRDRGTETQYF.

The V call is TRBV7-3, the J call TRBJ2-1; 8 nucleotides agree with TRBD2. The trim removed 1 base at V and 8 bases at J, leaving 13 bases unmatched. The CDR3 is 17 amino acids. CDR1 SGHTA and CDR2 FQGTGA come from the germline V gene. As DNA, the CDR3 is TGTGCCAGCAGCTTAAGGGTAGGCGGGAGGAGTTGGGATGAGCAGTTCTTC. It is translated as CASSLRVGGRSWDEQFF.

The CDR3 protein is CSVAQLVNTGELFF. CDR3 bases: TGCAGCGTAGCTCAACTAGTTAACACCGGGGAGCTGTTTTTT. This chain connects TRBV29-1 to TRBJ2-2, with D perhaps matching TRBD2 (5 bases). The CDR3 runs 14 residues. Germline loops: CDR1 SQVTM, CDR2 ANQGSEA. V gave up 6 bases and J gave up 2 bases, with 13 bases separating them.

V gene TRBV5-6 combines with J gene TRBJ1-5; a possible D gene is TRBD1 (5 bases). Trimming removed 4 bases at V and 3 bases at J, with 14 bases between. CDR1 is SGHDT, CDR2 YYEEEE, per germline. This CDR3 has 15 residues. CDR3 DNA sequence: TGTGCCAGCAGCCACGGTCTACAGGACAATCAGCCCCAGCATTTT. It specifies CASSHGLQDNQPQHF.

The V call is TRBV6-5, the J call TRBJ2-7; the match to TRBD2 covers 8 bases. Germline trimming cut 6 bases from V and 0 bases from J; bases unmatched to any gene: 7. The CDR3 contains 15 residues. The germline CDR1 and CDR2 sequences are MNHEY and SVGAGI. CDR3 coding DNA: TGTGCCAGCAGGCTTTCGGGGGGGAGCTCCTACGAGCAGTACTTC. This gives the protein CASRLSGGSSYEQYF.

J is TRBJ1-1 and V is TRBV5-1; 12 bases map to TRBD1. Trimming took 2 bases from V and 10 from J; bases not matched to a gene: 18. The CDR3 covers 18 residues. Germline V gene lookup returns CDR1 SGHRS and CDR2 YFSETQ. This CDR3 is CASSFTSGQGAMASGAFF. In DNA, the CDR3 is TGCGCCAGCAGCTTCACCTCGGGACAGGGGGCAATGGCTTCGGGAGCTTTCTTT. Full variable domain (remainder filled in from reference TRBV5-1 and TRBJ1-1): KAGVTQTPRYLIKTRGQQVTLSCSPISGHRSVSWYQQTPGQGLQFLFEYFSETQRNKGNFPGRFSGRQFSNSRSEMNVSTLELGDSALYLCASSFTSGQGAMASGAFFGQGTRLTVV.

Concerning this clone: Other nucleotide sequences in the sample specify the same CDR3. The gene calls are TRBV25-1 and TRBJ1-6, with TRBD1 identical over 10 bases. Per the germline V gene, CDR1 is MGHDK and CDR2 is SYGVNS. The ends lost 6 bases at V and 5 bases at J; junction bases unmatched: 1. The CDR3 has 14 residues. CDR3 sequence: CASSGQGDNSPLHF. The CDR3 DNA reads TGTGCCAGCAGCGGACAGGGGGATAATTCACCCCTCCACTTT.

CDR3 sequence: CASSFPGMGETQYF. As DNA, the CDR3 is TGTGCCAGCAGTTTTCCGGGAATGGGAGAGACCCAGTACTTC. The chain combines TRBV28 with TRBJ2-5; a weak D match, TRBD2 (5 bases). The CDR3 runs 14 residues. V lost 3 bases, J lost 4 bases, and 12 bases lay in between. In germline, CDR1 is MDHEN, CDR2 SYDVKM.

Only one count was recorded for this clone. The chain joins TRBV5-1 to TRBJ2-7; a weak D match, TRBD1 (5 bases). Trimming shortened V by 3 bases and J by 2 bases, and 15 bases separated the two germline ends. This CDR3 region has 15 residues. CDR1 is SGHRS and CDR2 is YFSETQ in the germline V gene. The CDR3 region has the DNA TGCGCCAGCAGCTCCCAACAGGTAGGGGCCTACGAGCAGTACTTC. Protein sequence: CASSSQQVGAYEQYF.